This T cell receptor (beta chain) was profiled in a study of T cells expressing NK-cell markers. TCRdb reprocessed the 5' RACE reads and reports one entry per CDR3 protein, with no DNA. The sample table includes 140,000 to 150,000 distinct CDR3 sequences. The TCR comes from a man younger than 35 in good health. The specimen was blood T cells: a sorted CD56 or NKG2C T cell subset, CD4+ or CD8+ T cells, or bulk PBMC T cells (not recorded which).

The CDR3 loop is CASSYSSGGSTDTQYF. The chain carries TRBV6-5 and TRBJ2-3; TCRdb proposes TRBD1, but this gene call is untestable without DNA. The CDR3 is 16 amino acids. Germline-derived CDR1 and CDR2 are MNHEY and SVGAGI.